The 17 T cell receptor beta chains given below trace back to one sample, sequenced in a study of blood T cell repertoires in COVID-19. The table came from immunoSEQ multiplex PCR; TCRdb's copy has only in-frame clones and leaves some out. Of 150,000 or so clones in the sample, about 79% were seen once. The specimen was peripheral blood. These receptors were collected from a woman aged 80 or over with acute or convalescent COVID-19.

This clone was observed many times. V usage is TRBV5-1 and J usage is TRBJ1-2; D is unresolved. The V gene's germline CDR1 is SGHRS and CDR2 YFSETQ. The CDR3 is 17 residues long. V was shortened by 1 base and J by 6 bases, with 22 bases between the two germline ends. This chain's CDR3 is CASSLNLEEVSVDGYTF. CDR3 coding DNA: TGCGCCAGCAGCTTGAATCTAGAGGAAGTGTCGGTTGATGGCTACACCTTC.

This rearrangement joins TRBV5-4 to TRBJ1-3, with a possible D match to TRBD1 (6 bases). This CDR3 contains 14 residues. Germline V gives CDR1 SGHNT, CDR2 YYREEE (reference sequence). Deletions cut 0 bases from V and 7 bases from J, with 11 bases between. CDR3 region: CASSLDRVRNTIYF. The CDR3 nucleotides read TGTGCCAGCAGCTTGGACAGGGTACGGAACACCATATATTTT. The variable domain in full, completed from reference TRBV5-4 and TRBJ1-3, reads ETGVTQSPTHLIKTRGQQVTLRCSSQSGHNTVSWYQQALGQGPQFIFQYYREEENGRGNFPPRFSGLQFPNYSSELNVNALELDDSALYLCASSLDRVRNTIYFGEGSWLTVV.

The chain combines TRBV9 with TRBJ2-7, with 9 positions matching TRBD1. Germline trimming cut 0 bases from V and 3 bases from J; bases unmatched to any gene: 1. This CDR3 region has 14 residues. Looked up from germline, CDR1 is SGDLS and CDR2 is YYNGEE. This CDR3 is CASSVEGQGYEQYF. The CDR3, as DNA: TGTGCCAGCAGCGTAGAGGGACAGGGCTACGAGCAGTACTTC.

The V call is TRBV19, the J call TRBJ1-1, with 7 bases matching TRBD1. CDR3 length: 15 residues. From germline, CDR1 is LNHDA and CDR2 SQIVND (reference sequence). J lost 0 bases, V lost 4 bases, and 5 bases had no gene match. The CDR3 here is CASSTPQGMNTEAFF. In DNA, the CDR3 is TGTGCCAGTAGTACCCCACAGGGGATGAACACTGAAGCTTTCTTT.

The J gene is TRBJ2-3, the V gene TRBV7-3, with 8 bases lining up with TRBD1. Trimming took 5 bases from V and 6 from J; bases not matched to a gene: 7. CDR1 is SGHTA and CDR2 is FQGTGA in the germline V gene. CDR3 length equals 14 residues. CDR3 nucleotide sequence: TGTGCCAGCAGCCCCCAGGGGGCCTTGGATACGCAGTATTTT. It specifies CASSPQGALDTQYF.

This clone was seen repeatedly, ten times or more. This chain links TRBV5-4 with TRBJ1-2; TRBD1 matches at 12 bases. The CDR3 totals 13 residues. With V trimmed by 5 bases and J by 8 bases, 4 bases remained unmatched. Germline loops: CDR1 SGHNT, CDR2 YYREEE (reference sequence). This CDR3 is CASRGQGASGYTF. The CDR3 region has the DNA TGTGCCAGCAGGGGACAGGGGGCGTCCGGCTACACCTTC.

The DNA for the CDR3 is TGTGCCAGCAGCCTAGTCGCCGGGACAGGGTTTTACAATGAGCAGTTCTTC. Translation: CASSLVAGTGFYNEQFF. This chain joins TRBV7-2 and TRBJ2-1; 9 bases map to TRBD1. Germline CDR1 reads SGHTA; CDR2 reads FQGNSA. V was pared by 5 bases and J by 4 bases, with 12 bases of the junction left unmatched. The CDR3 is made up of 17 amino acids.

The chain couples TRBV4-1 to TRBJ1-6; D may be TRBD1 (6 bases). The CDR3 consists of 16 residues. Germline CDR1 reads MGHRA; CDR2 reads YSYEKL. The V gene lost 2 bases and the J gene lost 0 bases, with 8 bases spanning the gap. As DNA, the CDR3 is TGCGCCAGCAGCCAACGACAGGACTCCTATAATTCACCCCTCCACTTT. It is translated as CASSQRQDSYNSPLHF.

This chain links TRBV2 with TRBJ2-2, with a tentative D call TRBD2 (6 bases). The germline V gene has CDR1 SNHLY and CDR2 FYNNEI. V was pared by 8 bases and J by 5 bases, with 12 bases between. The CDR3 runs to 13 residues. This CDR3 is CASRNGGTGELFF. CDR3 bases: TGTGCCAGCCGAAATGGGGGGACCGGGGAGCTGTTTTTT.

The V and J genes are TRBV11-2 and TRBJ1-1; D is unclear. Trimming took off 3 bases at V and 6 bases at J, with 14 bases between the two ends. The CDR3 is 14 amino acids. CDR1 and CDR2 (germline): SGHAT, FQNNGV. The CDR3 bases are TGTGCCAGCAGCTTGGGCTTCTACGGGGCTGAAGCTTTCTTT. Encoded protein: CASSLGFYGAEAFF.

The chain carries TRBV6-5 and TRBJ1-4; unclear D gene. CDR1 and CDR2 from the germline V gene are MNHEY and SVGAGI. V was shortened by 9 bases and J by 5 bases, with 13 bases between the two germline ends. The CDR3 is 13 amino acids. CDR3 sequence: CASRWFKNEKLFF. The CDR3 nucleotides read TGTGCCAGTCGGTGGTTTAAAAATGAAAAACTGTTTTTT.

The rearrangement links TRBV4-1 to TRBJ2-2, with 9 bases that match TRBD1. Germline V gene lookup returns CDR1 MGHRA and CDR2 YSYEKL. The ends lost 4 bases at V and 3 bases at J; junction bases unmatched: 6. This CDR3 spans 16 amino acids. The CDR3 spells CASSLRQGVDTGELFF. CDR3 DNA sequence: TGCGCCAGCAGCCTTCGACAGGGGGTGGACACCGGGGAGCTGTTTTTT.

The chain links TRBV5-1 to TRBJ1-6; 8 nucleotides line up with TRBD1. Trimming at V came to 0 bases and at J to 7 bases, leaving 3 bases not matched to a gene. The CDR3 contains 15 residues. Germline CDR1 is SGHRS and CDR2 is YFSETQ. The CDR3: CASSLVTGENSPLHF. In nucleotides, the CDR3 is TGCGCCAGCAGCTTGGTGACAGGGGAAAATTCACCCCTCCACTTT.

CDR3 DNA: TGTGCCAGTAGATCCCTTGAGACAGGGACGACTGAAGCTTTCTTT. It yields the protein CASRSLETGTTEAFF. The chain employs TRBV19 and TRBJ1-1, with 7 nucleotides matching TRBD1. V was pared by 6 bases and J by 5 bases, with 12 bases of the junction left unmatched. In germline, CDR1 is LNHDA, CDR2 SQIVND (reference sequence). The CDR3 is made up of 15 amino acids.

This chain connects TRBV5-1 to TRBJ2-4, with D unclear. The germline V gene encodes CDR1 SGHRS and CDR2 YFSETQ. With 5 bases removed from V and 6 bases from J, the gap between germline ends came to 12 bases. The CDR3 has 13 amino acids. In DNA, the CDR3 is TGCGCCAGCAGATTAGAGGCGAGAAACATTCAGTACTTC. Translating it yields CASRLEARNIQYF.

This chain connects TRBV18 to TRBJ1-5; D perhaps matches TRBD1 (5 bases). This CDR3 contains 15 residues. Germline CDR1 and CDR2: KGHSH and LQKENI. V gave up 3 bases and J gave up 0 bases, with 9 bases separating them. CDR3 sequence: CASSPTANSNQPQHF. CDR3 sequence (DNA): TGTGCCAGCTCACCGACAGCAAATAGCAATCAGCCCCAGCATTTT.

Written as DNA, the CDR3 is TGCGCCAGCAGCCAATGGAGCTCCTATAATTCACCCCTCCACTTT. Translating it yields CASSQWSSYNSPLHF. V gene TRBV4-3 combines with J gene TRBJ1-6; D call uncertain. The CDR3 sequence is 15 residues long. V was trimmed by 2 bases and J by 0 bases, leaving 5 bases between them. Germline values: CDR1 LGHNA, CDR2 YSLEER.